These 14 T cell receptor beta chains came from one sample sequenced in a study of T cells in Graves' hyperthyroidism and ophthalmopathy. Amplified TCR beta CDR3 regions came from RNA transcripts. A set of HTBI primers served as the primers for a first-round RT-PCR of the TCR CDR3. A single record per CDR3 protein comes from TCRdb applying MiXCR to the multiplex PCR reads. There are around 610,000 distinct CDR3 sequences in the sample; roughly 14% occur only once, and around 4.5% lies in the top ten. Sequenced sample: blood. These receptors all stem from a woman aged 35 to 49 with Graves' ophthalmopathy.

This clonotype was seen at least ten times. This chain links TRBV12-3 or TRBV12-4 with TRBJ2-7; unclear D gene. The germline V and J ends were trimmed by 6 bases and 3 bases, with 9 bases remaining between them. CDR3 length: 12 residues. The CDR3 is CASSHNLYEQYF. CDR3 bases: TGTGCCAGCAGCCACAACCTCTACGAGCAGTACTTC.

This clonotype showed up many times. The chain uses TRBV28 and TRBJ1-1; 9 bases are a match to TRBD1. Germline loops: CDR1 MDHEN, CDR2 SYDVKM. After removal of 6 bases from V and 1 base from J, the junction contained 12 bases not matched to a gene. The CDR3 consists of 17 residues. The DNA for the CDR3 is TGTGCCAGCAGCCCTACCGACAGGGGGGGGGGGAACACTGAAGCTTTCTTT. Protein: CASSPTDRGGGNTEAFF.

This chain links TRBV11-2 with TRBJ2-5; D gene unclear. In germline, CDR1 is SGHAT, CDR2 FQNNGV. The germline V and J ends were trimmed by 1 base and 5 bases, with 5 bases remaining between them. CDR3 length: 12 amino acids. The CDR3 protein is CASSLAWETQYF. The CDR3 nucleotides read TGTGCCAGCAGCTTAGCCTGGGAGACCCAGTACTTC.

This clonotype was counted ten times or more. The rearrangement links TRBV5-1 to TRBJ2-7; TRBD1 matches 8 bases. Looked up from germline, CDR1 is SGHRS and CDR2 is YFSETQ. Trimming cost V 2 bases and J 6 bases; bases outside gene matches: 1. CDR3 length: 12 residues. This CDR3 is CASSFTGGEQYF. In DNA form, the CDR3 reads TGCGCCAGCAGCTTTACAGGGGGCGAGCAGTACTTC.

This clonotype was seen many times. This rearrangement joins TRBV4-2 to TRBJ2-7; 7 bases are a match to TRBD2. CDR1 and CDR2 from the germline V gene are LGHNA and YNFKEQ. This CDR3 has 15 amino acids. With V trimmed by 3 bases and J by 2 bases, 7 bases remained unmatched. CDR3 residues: CASSQATSEAYEQYF. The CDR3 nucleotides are TGTGCCAGCAGCCAGGCCACTAGCGAGGCCTACGAGCAGTACTTC.

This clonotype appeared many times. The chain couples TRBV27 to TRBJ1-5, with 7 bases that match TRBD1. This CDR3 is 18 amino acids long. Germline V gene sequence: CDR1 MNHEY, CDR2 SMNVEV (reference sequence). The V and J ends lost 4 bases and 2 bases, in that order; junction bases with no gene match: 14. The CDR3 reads CASSSKRFDREGNQPQHF. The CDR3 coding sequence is TGTGCCAGCAGTTCCAAACGTTTTGACAGGGAAGGCAATCAGCCCCAGCATTTT.

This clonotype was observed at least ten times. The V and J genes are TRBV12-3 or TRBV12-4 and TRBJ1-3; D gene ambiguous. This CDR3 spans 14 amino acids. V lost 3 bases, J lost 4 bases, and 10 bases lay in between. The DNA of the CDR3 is TGTGCCAGCAGTTTGGCAGTCGCGGGAAACACCATATATTTT. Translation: CASSLAVAGNTIYF.

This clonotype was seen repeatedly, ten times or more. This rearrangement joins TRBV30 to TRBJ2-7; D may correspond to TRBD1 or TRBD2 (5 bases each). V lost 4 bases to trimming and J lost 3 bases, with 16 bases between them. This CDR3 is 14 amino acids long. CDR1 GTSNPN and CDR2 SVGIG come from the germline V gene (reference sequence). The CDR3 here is CAWTRDPWIYEQYF. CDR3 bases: TGTGCCTGGACCCGGGACCCATGGATCTACGAGCAGTACTTC.

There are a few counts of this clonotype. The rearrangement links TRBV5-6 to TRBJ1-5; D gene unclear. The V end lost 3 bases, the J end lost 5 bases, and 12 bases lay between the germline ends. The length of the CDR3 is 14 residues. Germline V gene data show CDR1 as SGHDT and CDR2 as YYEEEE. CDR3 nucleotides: TGTGCCAGCAGCTGGAAGGAGGGTGATCAGCCCCAGCATTTT. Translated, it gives CASSWKEGDQPQHF.

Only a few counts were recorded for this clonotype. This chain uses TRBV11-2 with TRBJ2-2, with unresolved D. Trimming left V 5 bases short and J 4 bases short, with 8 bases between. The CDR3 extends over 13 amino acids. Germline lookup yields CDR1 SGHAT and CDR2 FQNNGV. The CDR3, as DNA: TGTGCCAGCAGCACCGACCCCACCGGGGAGCTGTTTTTT. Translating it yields CASSTDPTGELFF.

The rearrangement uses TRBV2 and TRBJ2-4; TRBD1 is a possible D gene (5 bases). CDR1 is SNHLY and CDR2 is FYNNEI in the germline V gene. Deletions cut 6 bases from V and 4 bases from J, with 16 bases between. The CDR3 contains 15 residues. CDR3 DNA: TGTGCCAGCAGCGTTCGAGCGACAGATAAAAACATTCAGTACTTC. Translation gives CASSVRATDKNIQYF. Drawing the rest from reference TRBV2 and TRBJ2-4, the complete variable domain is EPEVTQTPSHQVTQMGQEVILRCVPISNHLYFYWYRQILGQKVEFLVSFYNNEISEKSEIFDDQFSVERPDGSNFTLKIRSTKLEDSAMYFCASSVRATDKNIQYFGAGTRLSVL.

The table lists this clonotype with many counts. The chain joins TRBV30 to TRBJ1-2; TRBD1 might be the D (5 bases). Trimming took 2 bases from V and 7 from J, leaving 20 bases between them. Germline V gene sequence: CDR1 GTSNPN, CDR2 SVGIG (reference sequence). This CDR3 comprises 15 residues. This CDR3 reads CAWSFGHSGLGGYTF. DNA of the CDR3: TGTGCCTGGAGTTTCGGACATTCCGGCCTTGGTGGCTACACCTTC.

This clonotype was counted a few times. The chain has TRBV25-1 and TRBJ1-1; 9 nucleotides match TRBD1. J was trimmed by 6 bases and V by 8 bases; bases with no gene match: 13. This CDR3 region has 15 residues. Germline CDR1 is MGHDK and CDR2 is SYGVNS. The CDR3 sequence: CASGGPGTGTPEAFF. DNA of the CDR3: TGTGCCAGCGGGGGGCCCGGGACAGGGACCCCTGAAGCTTTCTTT.

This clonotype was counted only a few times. The CDR3 region is CSASSGVTEAFF. Here the CDR3 DNA reads TGCAGTGCTAGTTCTGGGGTCACTGAAGCTTTCTTT. V gene TRBV20-1 combines with J gene TRBJ1-1; unclear D gene. Trimming pared 3 bases from V and 4 bases from J, leaving 9 bases between. The CDR3 is made up of 12 amino acids. Per the germline V gene, CDR1 is DFQATT and CDR2 is SNEGSKA (reference sequence).